This T cell receptor (beta chain) stems from a study of T cells in localized non-small cell lung cancer. Here immunoSEQ multiplex PCR was the method, and the copy in TCRdb shows in-frame clones only, minus some. Among about 11,000 clones listed, 80% to 90% were seen once. The ends were cut back, 1 base at V and 6 bases at J, with 9 bases in the middle. Germline CDR1 SGHTA, CDR2 FQGNSA. The CDR3 sequence is 13 residues long. The sequence was obtained from a female donor over 55 with stage II lung adenocarcinoma. The chain carries TRBV7-2 and TRBJ2-5; no definite D call. Sequenced material: peripheral blood mononuclear cells, taken before any cancer treatment. The CDR3, as DNA: TGTGCCAGCAGCTTAGGATGGGGAAAGACCCAGTACTTC. This gives the protein CASSLGWGKTQYF.